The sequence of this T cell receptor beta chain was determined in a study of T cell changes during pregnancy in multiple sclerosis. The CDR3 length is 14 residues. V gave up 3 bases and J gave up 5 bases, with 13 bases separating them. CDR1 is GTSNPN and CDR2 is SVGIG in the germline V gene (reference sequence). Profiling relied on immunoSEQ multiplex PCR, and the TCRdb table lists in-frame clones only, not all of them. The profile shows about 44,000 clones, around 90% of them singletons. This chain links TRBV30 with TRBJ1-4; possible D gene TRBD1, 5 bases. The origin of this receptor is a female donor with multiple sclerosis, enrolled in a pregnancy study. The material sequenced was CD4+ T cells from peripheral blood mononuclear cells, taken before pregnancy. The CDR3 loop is CAWSLGGRNEKLFF. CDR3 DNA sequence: TGTGCCTGGAGCTTGGGGGGGAGGAATGAAAAACTGTTTTTT.